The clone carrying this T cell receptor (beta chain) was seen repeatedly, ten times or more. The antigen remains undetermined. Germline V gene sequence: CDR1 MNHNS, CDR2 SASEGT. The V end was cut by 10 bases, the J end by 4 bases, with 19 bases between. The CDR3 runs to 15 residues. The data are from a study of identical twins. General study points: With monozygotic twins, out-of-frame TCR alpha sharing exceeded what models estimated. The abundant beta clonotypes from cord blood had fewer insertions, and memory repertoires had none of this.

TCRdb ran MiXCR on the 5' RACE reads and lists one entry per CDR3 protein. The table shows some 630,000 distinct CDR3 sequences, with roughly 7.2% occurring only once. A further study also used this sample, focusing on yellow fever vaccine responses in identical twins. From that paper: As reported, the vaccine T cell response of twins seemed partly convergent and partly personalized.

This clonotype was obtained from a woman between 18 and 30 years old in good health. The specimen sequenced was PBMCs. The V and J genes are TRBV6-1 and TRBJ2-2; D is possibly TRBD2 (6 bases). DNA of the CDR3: TGTGCCATGGACTATGTCCCCCCCCTCACCGGGGAGCTGTTTTTT. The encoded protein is CAMDYVPPLTGELFF.